This T cell receptor (beta chain) was sequenced during a study of blood T cell repertoires in COVID-19. Generated by immunoSEQ multiplex PCR, the TCRdb table keeps only in-frame clones and is missing some. The sample records around 170,000 clones, roughly 77% being singletons. The germline V gene has CDR1 SNHLY and CDR2 FYNNEI. The CDR3 covers 14 residues. Trimming cost V 9 bases and J 6 bases; bases outside gene matches: 7. The clonotype originates from a man aged 65 to 79 with active or convalescent COVID-19. The rearrangement uses TRBV2 and TRBJ1-5, with 11 bases fitting TRBD1. The sequenced sample consisted of peripheral blood. Here the CDR3 DNA reads TGTGCCAGTTCCGGGACAGGGGGAACTCAGCCCCAGCATTTT. Its protein is CASSGTGGTQPQHF.